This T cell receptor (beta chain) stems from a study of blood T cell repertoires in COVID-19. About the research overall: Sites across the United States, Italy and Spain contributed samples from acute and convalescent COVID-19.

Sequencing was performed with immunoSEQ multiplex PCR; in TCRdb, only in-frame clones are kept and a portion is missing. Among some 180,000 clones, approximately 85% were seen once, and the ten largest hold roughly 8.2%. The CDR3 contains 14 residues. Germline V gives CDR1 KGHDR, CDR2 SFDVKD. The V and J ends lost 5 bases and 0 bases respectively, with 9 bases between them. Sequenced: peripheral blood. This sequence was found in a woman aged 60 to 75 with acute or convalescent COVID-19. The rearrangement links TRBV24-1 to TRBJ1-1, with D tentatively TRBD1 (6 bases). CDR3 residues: CATSAGGMNTEAFF. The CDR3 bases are TGTGCCACCAGTGCGGGGGGCATGAACACTGAAGCTTTCTTT.